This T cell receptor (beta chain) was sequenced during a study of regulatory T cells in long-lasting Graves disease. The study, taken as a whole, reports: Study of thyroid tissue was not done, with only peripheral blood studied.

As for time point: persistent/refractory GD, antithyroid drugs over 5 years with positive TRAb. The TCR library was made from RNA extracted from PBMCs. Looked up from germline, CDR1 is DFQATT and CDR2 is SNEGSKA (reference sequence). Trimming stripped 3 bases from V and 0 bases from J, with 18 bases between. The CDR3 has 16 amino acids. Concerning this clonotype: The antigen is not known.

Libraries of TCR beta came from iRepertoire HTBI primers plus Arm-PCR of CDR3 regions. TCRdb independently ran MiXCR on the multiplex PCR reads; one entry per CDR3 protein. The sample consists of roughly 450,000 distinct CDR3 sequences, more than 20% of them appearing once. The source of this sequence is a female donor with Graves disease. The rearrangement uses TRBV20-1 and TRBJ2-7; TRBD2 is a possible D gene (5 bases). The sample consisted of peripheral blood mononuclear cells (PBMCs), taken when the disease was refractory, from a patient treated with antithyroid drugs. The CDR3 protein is CSASAMWGVSSYEQYF. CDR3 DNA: TGCAGTGCTAGTGCCATGTGGGGAGTCTCCTCCTACGAGCAGTACTTC.